One sample yielded the 14 T cell receptor beta chains listed below, sequenced in a study of T cells in Graves' hyperthyroidism and ophthalmopathy. Using RNA transcripts as the source, TCR beta CDR3 regions were amplified. The TCR CDR3 first-round RT-PCR relied on the HTBI primer set. TCRdb processed the multiplex PCR reads anew with MiXCR; each CDR3 protein has one entry. In the table there are around 690,000 distinct CDR3 sequences, 20% of which are singletons. Material: blood. These receptors were obtained from a man aged 25-45 years with Graves' ophthalmopathy.

This clonotype was observed at least ten times. This chain connects TRBV12-3 or TRBV12-4 to TRBJ1-1; D gene uncertain. Trimming pared 3 bases from V and 7 bases from J, leaving 18 bases between. This CDR3 has 15 amino acids. The CDR3 region has the DNA TGTGCCAGCAGTTTCCGGTTTTCTGGGGTTGGTGAAGCTTTCTTT. Translated: CASSFRFSGVGEAFF.

This clonotype was counted a few times. The chain combines TRBV7-2 with TRBJ1-2, with TRBD1 identical over 8 bases. The germline gives CDR1 SGHTA, CDR2 FQGNSA. After removal of 5 bases from V and 1 base from J, the junction contained 12 bases not matched to a gene. The CDR3 is made up of 17 amino acids. The CDR3 here is CASSTTGGAGGNYGYTF. The CDR3 DNA sequence: TGTGCCAGCAGCACCACAGGGGGAGCGGGTGGTAACTATGGCTACACCTTC.

This clonotype was counted at least ten times. V usage is TRBV6-1 and J usage is TRBJ2-5; no clear D. V was trimmed by 5 bases and J by 2 bases, leaving 24 bases between them. The CDR3 spans 18 residues. Germline V lookup: CDR1 MNHNS, CDR2 SASEGT. CDR3 DNA sequence: TGTGCCAGCAGTTCGGCCGGCCGCAAGACCGCGCAACAAGAGACCCAGTACTTC. Its protein is CASSSAGRKTAQQETQYF.

This clonotype was recorded a few times. This chain connects TRBV7-9 to TRBJ1-2; TRBD1 might be the D (5 bases). The germline V and J ends were trimmed by 0 bases and 7 bases, with 6 bases remaining between them. Per germline, CDR1 SEHNR and CDR2 FQNEAQ (reference sequence). The CDR3 is 12 amino acids. For the CDR3, the DNA is TGTGCCAGCAGCTTAGCGGGACGTGGCTACACCTTC. Residues: CASSLAGRGYTF.

This chain uses TRBV6-1 with TRBJ2-7; 9 nucleotides agree with TRBD1. The germline V gene encodes CDR1 MNHNS and CDR2 SASEGT. This CDR3 comprises 14 residues. Losses at the gene ends were 7 bases for V and 4 bases for J; bases not matched to a gene: 8. CDR3 DNA: TGTGCCAGCACCCCGGGACAGGGTCGGTACGAGCAGTACTTC. Protein: CASTPGQGRYEQYF.

This chain joins TRBV20-1 and TRBJ2-1, with 8 nucleotides matching TRBD2. Trimming at V came to 7 bases and at J to 4 bases, leaving 9 bases not matched to a gene. The CDR3 extends over 14 amino acids. Germline V CDR1 and CDR2: DFQATT, SNEGSKA (reference sequence). CDR3 sequence: CSGEAGVGYNEQFF. The CDR3 DNA reads TGCAGTGGGGAAGCGGGAGTCGGGTACAATGAGCAGTTCTTC.

V usage is TRBV28 and J usage is TRBJ2-2; TRBD1 matches at 9 bases. This CDR3 has 15 amino acids. The germline V gene has CDR1 MDHEN and CDR2 SYDVKM. The trim removed 8 bases at V and 3 bases at J, leaving 7 bases unmatched. The CDR3 region is CASSLRDRDTGELFF. In DNA form, the CDR3 reads TGTGCCAGCTCTTTGCGGGACAGGGACACCGGGGAGCTGTTTTTT.

This clonotype was counted a few times. This chain joins TRBV20-1 and TRBJ1-6; 8 bases match TRBD1. Germline CDR1 DFQATT, CDR2 SNEGSKA (reference sequence). The CDR3 is 11 residues long. Germline trimming cut 5 bases from V and 12 bases from J; bases unmatched to any gene: 3. The DNA of the CDR3 is TGCAGTGCTGAACAGGGGGAACCCCTCCACTTT. Encoded protein: CSAEQGEPLHF.

The CDR3 bases are TGTGCCAGCAGCTTTCGATCAGGCTATCTTAATGAGCAGTTCTTC. This translates into CASSFRSGYLNEQFF. This chain joins TRBV7-9 and TRBJ2-1; D is unclear. The CDR3 consists of 15 residues. The V end lost 3 bases, the J end lost 7 bases, and 16 bases lay between the germline ends. Germline V gives CDR1 SEHNR, CDR2 FQNEAQ (reference sequence).

This clonotype was seen more than once but under ten times. J is TRBJ2-7 and V is TRBV6-1; maybe TRBD1 (6 bases). This CDR3 is 13 amino acids long. Per the germline V gene, CDR1 is MNHNS and CDR2 is SASEGT. The V gene lost 10 bases and the J gene lost 1 base, with 14 bases spanning the gap. The CDR3 nucleotides are TGTGCCACCGAACAGGGTAATTCCTACGAGCAGTACTTC. Encoded protein: CATEQGNSYEQYF.

A few counts support this clonotype. This chain links TRBV4-1 with TRBJ2-2, with 11 bases matching TRBD2. The CDR3 is 16 amino acids. V dropped 4 bases and J dropped 3; count of bases not matched to a gene: 4. Germline V gives CDR1 MGHRA, CDR2 YSYEKL. CDR3 sequence reads: CASSPRLAGYTGELFF. The CDR3 nucleotides are TGCGCCAGCAGCCCCCGACTAGCGGGGTACACCGGGGAGCTGTTTTTT.

Ten or more counts support this clonotype. The chain has TRBV18 and TRBJ2-7; TRBD2 aligns across 13 bases. Germline-derived CDR1 and CDR2 are KGHSH and LQKENI. With V trimmed by 3 bases and J by 2 bases, 4 bases remained unmatched. The CDR3 has 16 amino acids. This chain's CDR3 is CASSPRLAGGTYEQYF. In nucleotides, the CDR3 is TGTGCCAGCTCACCCAGACTAGCGGGAGGTACCTACGAGCAGTACTTC.

The chain joins TRBV10-2 to TRBJ2-5, with TRBD1 identical over 8 bases. This CDR3 is built from 15 residues. The germline V gene has CDR1 WSHSY and CDR2 SAAADI. V dropped 7 bases and J dropped 2; count of bases not matched to a gene: 9. The CDR3 sequence: CASTGQGRGQETQYF. The CDR3 coding sequence is TGCGCCAGCACCGGACAGGGACGCGGTCAAGAGACCCAGTACTTC.

The J gene is TRBJ2-7, the V gene TRBV6-2 or TRBV6-3; 13 nucleotides match TRBD2. From germline, CDR1 is MNHEY and CDR2 SVGEGT. This CDR3 region has 16 residues. After removal of 3 bases from V and 6 bases from J, the junction contained 8 bases not matched to a gene. DNA of the CDR3: TGTGCCAGCAGTTATTGGACTAGCGGGAGAGAATCCGAGCAGTACTTC. Its protein is CASSYWTSGRESEQYF.